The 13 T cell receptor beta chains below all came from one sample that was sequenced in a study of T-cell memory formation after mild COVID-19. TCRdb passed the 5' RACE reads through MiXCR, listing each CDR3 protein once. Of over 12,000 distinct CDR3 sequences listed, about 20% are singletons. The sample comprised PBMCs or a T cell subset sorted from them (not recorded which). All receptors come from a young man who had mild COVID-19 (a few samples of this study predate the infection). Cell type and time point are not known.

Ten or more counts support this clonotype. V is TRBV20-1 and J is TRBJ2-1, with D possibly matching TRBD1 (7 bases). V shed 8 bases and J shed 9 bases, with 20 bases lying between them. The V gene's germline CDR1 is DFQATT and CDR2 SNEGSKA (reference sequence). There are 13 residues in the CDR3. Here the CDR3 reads CSCRDSGLPEQFF. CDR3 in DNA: TGCAGTTGCCGGGACAGCGGGCTTCCTGAGCAGTTCTTC.

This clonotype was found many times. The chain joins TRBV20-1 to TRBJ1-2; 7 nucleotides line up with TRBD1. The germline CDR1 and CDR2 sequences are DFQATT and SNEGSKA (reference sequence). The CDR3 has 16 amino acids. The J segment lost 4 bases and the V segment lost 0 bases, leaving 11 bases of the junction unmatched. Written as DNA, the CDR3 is TGCAGTGCTAGAGATCTGACAGGGAAGTGCGGCTATGGCTACACCTTC. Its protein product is CSARDLTGKCGYGYTF.

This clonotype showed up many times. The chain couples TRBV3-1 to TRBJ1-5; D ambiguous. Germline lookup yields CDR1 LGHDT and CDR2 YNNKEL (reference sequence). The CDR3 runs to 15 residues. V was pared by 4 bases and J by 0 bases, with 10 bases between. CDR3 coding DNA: TGTGCCAGCAGCCTACGGGGATATAGCAATCAGCCCCAGCATTTT. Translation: CASSLRGYSNQPQHF.

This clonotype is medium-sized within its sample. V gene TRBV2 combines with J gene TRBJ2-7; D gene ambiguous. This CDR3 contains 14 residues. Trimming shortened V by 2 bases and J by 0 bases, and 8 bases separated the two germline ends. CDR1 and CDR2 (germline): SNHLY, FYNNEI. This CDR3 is CASSERTSSYEQYF. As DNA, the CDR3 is TGTGCCAGCAGTGAACGGACGAGCTCCTACGAGCAGTACTTC.

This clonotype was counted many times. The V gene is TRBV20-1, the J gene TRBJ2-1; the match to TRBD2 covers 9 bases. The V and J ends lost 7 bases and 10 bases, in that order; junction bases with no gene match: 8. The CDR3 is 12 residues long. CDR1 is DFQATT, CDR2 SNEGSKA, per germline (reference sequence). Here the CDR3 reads CSVRPSGDEQFF. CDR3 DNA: TGCAGTGTTCGCCCTAGCGGGGACGAGCAGTTCTTC.

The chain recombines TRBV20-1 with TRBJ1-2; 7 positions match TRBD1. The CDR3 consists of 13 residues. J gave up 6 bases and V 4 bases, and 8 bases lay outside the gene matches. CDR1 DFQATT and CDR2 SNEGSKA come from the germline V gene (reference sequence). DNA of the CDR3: TGCAGTGCTACAGGGACAGCCATTGATGGCTACACCTTC. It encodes CSATGTAIDGYTF.

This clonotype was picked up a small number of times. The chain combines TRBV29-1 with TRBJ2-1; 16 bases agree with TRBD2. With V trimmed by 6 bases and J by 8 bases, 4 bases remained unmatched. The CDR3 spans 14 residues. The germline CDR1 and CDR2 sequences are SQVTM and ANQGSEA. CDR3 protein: CSVGTSGRVDEQFF. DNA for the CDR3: TGCAGCGTAGGGACTAGCGGGAGGGTAGATGAGCAGTTCTTC.

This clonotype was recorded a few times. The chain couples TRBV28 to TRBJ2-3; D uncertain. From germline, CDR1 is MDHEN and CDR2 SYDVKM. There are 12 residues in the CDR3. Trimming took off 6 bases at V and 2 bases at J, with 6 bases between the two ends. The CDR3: CASRTYTDTQYF. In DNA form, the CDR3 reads TGTGCCAGCAGGACCTACACAGATACGCAGTATTTT.

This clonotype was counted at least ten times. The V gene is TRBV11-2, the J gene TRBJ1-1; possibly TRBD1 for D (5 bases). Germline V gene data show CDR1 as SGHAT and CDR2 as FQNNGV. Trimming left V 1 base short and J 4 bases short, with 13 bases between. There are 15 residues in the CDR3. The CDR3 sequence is CASSLAGLGLTEAFF. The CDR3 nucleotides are TGTGCCAGCAGCTTAGCGGGTTTGGGGCTCACTGAAGCTTTCTTT.

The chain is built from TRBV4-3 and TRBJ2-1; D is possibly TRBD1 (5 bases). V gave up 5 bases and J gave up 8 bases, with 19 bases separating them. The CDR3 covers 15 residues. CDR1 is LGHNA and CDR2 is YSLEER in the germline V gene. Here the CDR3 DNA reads TGCGCCAGCAGCTTCCAGGGTGCGCGTATCGATGAGCAGTTCTTC. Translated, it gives CASSFQGARIDEQFF.

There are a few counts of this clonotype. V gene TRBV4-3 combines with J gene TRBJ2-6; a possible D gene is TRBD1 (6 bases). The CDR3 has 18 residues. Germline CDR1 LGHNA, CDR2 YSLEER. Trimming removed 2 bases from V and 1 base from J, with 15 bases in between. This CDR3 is CASSQSDRGTSGANVLTF. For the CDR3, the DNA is TGCGCCAGCAGCCAATCGGATAGAGGGACATCTGGGGCCAACGTCCTGACTTTC.

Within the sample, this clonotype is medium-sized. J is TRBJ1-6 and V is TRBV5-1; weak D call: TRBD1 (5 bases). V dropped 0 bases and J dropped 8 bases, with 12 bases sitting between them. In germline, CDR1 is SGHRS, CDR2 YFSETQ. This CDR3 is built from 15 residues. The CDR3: CASSLGDRLYSPLHF. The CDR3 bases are TGCGCCAGCAGCTTGGGGGACCGCCTGTATTCACCCCTCCACTTT.

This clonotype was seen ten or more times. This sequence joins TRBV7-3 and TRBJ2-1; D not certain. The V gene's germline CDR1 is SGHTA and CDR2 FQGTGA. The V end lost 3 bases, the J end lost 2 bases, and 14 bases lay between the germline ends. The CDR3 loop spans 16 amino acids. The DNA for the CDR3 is TGTGCCAGCAGCTTCGCCTCTACGACACCCTACAATGAGCAGTTCTTC. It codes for CASSFASTTPYNEQFF.